This TCR beta chain was identified in a study of blood T cell repertoires in COVID-19 (dated by TCRdb to about 2020). Study-level background: The collaborator samples originated in the United States, Italy and Spain and spanned the acute and convalescent phases of COVID-19. Where available, HLA class I and class II types were obtained from metadata supplied by the sample provider rather than from assay-based typing. Deeply sampled blood TCRbeta repertoires from subjects exposed to, actively infected with, or recovered from COVID-19 were included in the dataset. The sample metadata nearly always contained a de-identified subject ID, COVID-19 status, age in years and sex. Samples came from the ongoing ImmuneRACE study (first 160 participants) plus 1,254 subjects from 6 global collaborators. A freely available public database, intended as a resource for researchers studying the immune response to SARS-CoV-2, is where the repertoires were released. The material from the prospective study consisted of cDNA or gDNA derived from T cells, B-cell-depleted T cells, or PBMCs.

This clone appeared once. What this receptor recognizes is not known. Qualities for individual bases were not recorded, and no much larger clone is one base off. In the prospective study, participants were 18 to 89 years old, resided in 24 geographic areas of the United States, and were enrolled through a virtual design. In the prospective study, participants were assigned to cohorts based on the clinical history participants reported in a screening survey and a study questionnaire. Recovered participants in ImmuneRACE Cohort 3 were defined by two consecutive negative NP/OP PCR tests, clearance by a healthcare professional, or resolution of symptoms. Each participant in the prospective study had whole blood, serum and a nasopharyngeal or oropharyngeal swab collected by mobile phlebotomists. Additional blood draws and questionnaires over an approximately 2-month period could optionally be provided by prospective study participants. Before DNA extraction, prospective study blood samples were shipped either frozen or at room temperature.

The immunoSEQ Assay, a bias-controlled multiplex PCR, was used to amplify TCRbeta CDR3 regions from genomic DNA. The paper's data handling went like this. The number of nucleated cells in each sample was estimated from the amplification of reference gene primers within the assay. To quantify the absolute abundance of each unique TCRbeta CDR3 rearrangement, sequence reads were collapsed and filtered. For each sample, productive Simpson clonality was calculated as the square root of Simpson's diversity index over productive rearrangements. The table comes from immuneACCESS by way of TCRdb, which keeps in-frame sequences with V and J called. Part of the clones is missing from these tables; in studies checked, under half for an unresolved V gene and the rest for unknown reasons. V and J calls and clone size are given by that table; D and trimming were obtained from the DNA. This sample comprises roughly 250,000 clones, approximately 83% of them detected only once. Together, the top ten hold more than 4% of the sample.

Paper-wide results and their limitations: The amount of clinical and demographic metadata varied by source and participant and was provided uncurated.

Taken from the germline V gene, the CDR1 and CDR2 loops are LGHNA and YNFKEQ. From its cysteine to its phenylalanine, the CDR3 spans 14 amino acids. The entry retains the CDR3 DNA only, 42 bases that are in frame from base 1. The V and J ends are trimmed by 1 base and 6 bases, leaving 10 bases between them. The V and J genes are TRBV4-2 and TRBJ1-5; TRBD1 is possibly the D segment (6 matching bases). Input material: PBMCs or T cells enriched from blood (not recorded which). The TCR originated in a woman aged 25 to 39 who had recovered from COVID-19. The DNA reads TGTGCCAGCAGCCAAGGGACAGTCGGTCAGCCCCAGCATTTT. It codes for CASSQGTVGQPQHF.